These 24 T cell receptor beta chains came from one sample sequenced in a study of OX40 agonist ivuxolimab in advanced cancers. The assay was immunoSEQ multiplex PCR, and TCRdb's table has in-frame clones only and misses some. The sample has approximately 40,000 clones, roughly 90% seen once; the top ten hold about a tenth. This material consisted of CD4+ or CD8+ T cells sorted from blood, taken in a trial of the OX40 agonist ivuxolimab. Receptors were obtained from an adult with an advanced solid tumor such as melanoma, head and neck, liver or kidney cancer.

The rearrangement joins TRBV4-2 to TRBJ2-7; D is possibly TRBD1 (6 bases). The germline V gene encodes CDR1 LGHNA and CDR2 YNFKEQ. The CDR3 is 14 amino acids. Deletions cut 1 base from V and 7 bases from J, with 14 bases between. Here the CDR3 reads CASSQGTATGEQYF. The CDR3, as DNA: TGTGCCAGCAGCCAAGGTACGGCTACAGGGGAGCAGTACTTC.

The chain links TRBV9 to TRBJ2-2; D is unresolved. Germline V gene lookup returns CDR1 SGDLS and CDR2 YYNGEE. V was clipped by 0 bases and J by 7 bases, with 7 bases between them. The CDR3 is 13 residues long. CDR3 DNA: TGTGCCAGCAGCGTAGCTTTGAGCGGGGAGCTGTTTTTT. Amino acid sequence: CASSVALSGELFF.

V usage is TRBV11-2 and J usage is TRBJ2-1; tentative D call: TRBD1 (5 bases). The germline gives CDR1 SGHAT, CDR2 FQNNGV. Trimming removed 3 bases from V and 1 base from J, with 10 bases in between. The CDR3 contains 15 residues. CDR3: CASSFLGPSYNEQFF. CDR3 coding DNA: TGTGCCAGCAGCTTTCTGGGGCCGTCCTACAATGAGCAGTTCTTC.

The CDR3 DNA is TGTGCCAGCAGTTTGACTAGCGGAAACACAGATACGCAGTATTTT. Translation gives CASSLTSGNTDTQYF. The chain couples TRBV5-6 to TRBJ2-3; 9 bases map to TRBD2. V was clipped by 5 bases and J by 2 bases; unmatched bases: 6. In germline, CDR1 is SGHDT, CDR2 YYEEEE. This CDR3 region has 15 residues.

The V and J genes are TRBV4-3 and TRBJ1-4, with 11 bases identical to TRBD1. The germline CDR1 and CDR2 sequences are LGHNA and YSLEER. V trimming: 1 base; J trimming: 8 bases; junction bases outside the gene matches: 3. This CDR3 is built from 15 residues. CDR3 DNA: TGCGCCAGCAGCCAAGCGGACAGGGGGCAGGAAAAACTGTTTTTT. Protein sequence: CASSQADRGQEKLFF.

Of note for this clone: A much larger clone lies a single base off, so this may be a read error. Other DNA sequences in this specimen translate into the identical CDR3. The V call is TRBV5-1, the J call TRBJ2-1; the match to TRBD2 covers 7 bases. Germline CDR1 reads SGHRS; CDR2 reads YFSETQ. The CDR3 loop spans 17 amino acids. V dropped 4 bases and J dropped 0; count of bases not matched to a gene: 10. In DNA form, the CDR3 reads TGCGCCAGCAGCCCGGAGGCTAGCGGAAGCTCCTACAATGAGCAGTTCTTC. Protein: CASSPEASGSSYNEQFF.

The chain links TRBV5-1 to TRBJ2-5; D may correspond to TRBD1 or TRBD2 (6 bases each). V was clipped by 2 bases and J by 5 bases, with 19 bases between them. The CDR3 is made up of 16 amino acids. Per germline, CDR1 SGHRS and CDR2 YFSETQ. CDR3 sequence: CASSLPGGGRMETQYF. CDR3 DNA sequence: TGCGCCAGCAGCTTACCCGGAGGGGGGAGGATGGAGACCCAGTACTTC.

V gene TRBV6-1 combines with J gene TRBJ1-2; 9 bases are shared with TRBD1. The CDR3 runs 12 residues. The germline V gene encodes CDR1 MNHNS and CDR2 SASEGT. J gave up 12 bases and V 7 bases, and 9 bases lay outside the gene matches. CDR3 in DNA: TGTGCCAGCACGACAGGGGGTGAGACGGACACCTTC. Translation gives CASTTGGETDTF.

The CDR3 here is CASSTGGVYTDTQYF. The CDR3 DNA reads as TGTGCCAGTAGTACAGGGGGTGTCTACACAGATACGCAGTATTTT. The rearrangement links TRBV19 to TRBJ2-3, with 7 bases that match TRBD1. The germline CDR1 and CDR2 sequences are LNHDA and SQIVND (reference sequence). V shed 4 bases and J 2 bases; nucleotides not matched to a gene: 6. The CDR3 totals 15 residues. Full variable domain (missing parts from reference TRBV19 and TRBJ2-3): DGGITQSPKYLFRKEGQNVTLSCEQNLNHDAMYWYRQDPGQGLRLIYYSQIVNDFQKGDIAEGYSVSREKKESFPLTVTSAQKNPTAFYLCASSTGGVYTDTQYFGPGTRLTVL.

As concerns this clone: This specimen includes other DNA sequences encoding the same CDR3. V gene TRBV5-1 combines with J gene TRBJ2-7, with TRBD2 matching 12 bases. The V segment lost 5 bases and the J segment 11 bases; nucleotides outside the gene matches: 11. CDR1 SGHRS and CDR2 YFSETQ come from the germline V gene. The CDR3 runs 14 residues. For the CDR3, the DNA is TGCGCCAGCAGACGAGGACTAGCGGGACTTGGGGAGTACGTC. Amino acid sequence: CASRRGLAGLGEYV.

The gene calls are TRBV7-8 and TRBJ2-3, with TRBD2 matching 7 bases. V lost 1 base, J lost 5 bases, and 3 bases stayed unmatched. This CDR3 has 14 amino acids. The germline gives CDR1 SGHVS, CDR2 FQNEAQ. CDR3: CASSLVLAGDTQYF. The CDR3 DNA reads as TGTGCCAGCAGCTTAGTATTAGCGGGAGATACGCAGTATTTT.

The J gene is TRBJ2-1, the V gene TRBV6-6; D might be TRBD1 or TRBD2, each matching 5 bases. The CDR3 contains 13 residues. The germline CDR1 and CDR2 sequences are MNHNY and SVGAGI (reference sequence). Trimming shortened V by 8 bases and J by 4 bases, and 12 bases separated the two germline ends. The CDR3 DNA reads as TGTGCCAGCTCTGGGACGGTATACAATGAGCAGTTCTTC. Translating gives CASSGTVYNEQFF.

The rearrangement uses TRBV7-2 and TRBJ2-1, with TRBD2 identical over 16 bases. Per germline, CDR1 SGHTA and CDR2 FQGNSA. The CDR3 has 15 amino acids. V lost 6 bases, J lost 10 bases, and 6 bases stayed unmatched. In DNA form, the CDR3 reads TGTGCCAGCAGTTGGGGACTAGCGGGAGGGTGGGAGCAGTTCTTC. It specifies CASSWGLAGGWEQFF.

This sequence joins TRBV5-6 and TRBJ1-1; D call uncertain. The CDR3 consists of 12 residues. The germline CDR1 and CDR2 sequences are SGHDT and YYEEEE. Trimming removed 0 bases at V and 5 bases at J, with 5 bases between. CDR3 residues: CASSLAETEAFF. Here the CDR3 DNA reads TGTGCCAGCAGCTTGGCCGAGACTGAAGCTTTCTTT.

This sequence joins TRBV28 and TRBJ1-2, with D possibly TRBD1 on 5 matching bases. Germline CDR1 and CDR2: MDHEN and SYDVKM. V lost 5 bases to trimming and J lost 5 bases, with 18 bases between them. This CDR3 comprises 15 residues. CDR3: CASSPTGGMGYGYTF. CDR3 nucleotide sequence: TGTGCCAGCAGTCCTACTGGGGGGATGGGGTATGGCTACACCTTC.

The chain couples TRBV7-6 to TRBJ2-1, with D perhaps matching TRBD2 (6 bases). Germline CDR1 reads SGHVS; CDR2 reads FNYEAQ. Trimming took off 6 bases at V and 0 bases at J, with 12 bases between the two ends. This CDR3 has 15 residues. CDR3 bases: TGTGCCAGCAGTCATGAAGCGGGCTCCTACAATGAGCAGTTCTTC. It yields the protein CASSHEAGSYNEQFF.

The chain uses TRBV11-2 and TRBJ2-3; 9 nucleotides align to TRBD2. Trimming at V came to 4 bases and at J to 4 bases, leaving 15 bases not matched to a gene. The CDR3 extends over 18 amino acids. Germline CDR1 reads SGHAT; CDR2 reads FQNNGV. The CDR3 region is CASSSSVGGRAYADTQYF. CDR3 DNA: TGTGCCAGCAGCTCTTCAGTAGGCGGGAGGGCCTACGCAGATACGCAGTATTTT.

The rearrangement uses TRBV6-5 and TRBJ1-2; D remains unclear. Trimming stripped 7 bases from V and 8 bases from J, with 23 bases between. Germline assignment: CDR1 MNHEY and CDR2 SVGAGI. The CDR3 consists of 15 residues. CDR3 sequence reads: CASTLTSSYGPGYTF. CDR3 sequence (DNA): TGTGCCAGCACTTTAACCTCCTCCTATGGTCCAGGCTACACCTTC.

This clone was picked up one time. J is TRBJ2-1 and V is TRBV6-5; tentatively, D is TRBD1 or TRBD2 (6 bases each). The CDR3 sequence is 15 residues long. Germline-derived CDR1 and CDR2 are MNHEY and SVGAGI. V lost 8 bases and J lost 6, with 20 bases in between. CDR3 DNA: TGTGCCAGCGGGGGCTTTAGAGGGACTCCCAATGAGCAGTTCTTC. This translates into CASGGFRGTPNEQFF.

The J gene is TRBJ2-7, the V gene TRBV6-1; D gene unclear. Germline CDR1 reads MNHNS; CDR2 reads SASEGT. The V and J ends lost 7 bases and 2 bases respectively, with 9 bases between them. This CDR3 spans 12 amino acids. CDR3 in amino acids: CASKGTPYEQYF. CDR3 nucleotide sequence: TGTGCCAGCAAGGGAACGCCCTACGAGCAGTACTTC.

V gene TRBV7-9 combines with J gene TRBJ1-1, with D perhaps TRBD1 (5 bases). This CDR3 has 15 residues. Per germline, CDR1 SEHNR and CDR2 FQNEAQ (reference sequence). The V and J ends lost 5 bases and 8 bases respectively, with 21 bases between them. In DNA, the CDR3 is TGTGCCAGCAGCACCCATAGGACGGACATTGCGGAAGCTTTCTTT. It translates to CASSTHRTDIAEAFF.

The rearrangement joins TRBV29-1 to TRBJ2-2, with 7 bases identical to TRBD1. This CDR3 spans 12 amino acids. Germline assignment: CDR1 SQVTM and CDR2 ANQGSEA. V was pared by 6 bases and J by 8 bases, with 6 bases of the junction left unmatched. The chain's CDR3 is CSVGTAGGELFF. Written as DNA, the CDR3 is TGCAGCGTCGGGACAGCCGGGGGGGAGCTGTTTTTT.

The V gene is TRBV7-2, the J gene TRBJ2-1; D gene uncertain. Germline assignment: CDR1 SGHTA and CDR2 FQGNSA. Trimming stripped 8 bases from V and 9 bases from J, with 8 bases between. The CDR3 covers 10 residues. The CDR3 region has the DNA TGTGCCAGCTCAAAGGGTGAGCAGTTCTTC. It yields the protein CASSKGEQFF.

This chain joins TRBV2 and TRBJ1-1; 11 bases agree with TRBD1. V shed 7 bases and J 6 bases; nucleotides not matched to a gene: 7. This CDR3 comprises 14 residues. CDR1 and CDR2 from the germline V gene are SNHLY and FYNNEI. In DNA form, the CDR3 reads TGTGCCAGCACTAGGACAGGGGGCTTGGCTGAAGCTTTCTTT. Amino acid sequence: CASTRTGGLAEAFF.